A selection of T cell receptor beta chains follows, all from one sample in a study of beta chain features in type 1 diabetes. Assay: immunoSEQ multiplex PCR; the TCRdb copy retains only in-frame clones and omits some. Of roughly 400,000 clones listed, 9.6% were seen once; the top ten hold roughly 0.54%. The sample comprised central memory CD4+ T cells from blood. Source of these receptors: a young man with type 1 diabetes. Each CDR3 is given with its conserved first and last residue. A D gene is named only where the DNA matches it firmly. For some rows the clone size is stated as once, few or many, or as a class when expanded; others skip it.

clone_size: few; v_call: TRBV7-2; d_call: NA; j_call: TRBJ2-7; cdr3_aa: CASSPRLGSEQYF
clone_size: few; v_call: TRBV29-1; d_call: NA; j_call: TRBJ2-3; cdr3_aa: CSAEGGGMKDTQYF
clone_size: few; v_call: TRBV11-2; d_call: TRBD2; j_call: TRBJ2-1; cdr3_aa: CASSLDQGGSVRYNEQFF
clone_size: few; v_call: TRBV28; d_call: NA; j_call: TRBJ1-2; cdr3_aa: CASSLDTGRGYGYTF
clone_size: many; v_call: TRBV4-1; d_call: NA; j_call: TRBJ2-1; cdr3_aa: CASSQAAGPMPPEQFF
clone_size: NA; v_call: TRBV7-8; d_call: NA; j_call: TRBJ1-2; cdr3_aa: CASSLGVQSSGYTF
clone_size: NA; v_call: TRBV11-2; d_call: NA; j_call: TRBJ1-2; cdr3_aa: CASSLGAQEYGYTF
clone_size: NA; v_call: TRBV19; d_call: NA; j_call: TRBJ2-7; cdr3_aa: CASSPGSVLDEQYF
clone_size: NA; v_call: TRBV4-2; d_call: NA; j_call: TRBJ2-5; cdr3_aa: CASSPDPGMQYF
clone_size: few; v_call: TRBV7-2; d_call: NA; j_call: TRBJ1-1; cdr3_aa: CASSLDDSLLFF
clone_size: few; v_call: TRBV19; d_call: NA; j_call: TRBJ2-1; cdr3_aa: CASSIGGTPPYNEQFF
clone_size: few; v_call: TRBV28; d_call: TRBD1; j_call: TRBJ2-2; cdr3_aa: CASSPDSGQGATGELFF
clone_size: NA; v_call: TRBV10-3; d_call: NA; j_call: TRBJ2-7; cdr3_aa: CAIRSIGRTPEQYF
clone_size: few; v_call: TRBV29-1; d_call: TRBD2; j_call: TRBJ2-1; cdr3_aa: CSVLLAGYSYNEQFF
clone_size: NA; v_call: TRBV11-3; d_call: NA; j_call: TRBJ2-3; cdr3_aa: CASSLGRLTDTQYF
clone_size: NA; v_call: TRBV30; d_call: TRBD2; j_call: TRBJ2-7; cdr3_aa: CAWNLAGGPYEQYF
clone_size: NA; v_call: TRBV6-5; d_call: NA; j_call: TRBJ2-7; cdr3_aa: CASTSGGTGLYEQYF
clone_size: NA; v_call: TRBV11-2; d_call: TRBD2; j_call: TRBJ2-1; cdr3_aa: CASSLTSGGGNEQFF
clone_size: few; v_call: TRBV5-1; d_call: TRBD1; j_call: TRBJ2-7; cdr3_aa: CASSSDRVGEQYF
clone_size: few; v_call: TRBV4-1; d_call: TRBD1; j_call: TRBJ1-2; cdr3_aa: CASSQSGTVYGYTF
clone_size: NA; v_call: TRBV19; d_call: NA; j_call: TRBJ1-1; cdr3_aa: CASSIVGRDTEAFF
clone_size: many; v_call: TRBV2; d_call: TRBD2; j_call: TRBJ2-1; cdr3_aa: CASSKTSGGYNEQFF
clone_size: NA; v_call: TRBV6-6; d_call: NA; j_call: TRBJ2-2; cdr3_aa: CASSSAGYTGELFF
clone_size: few; v_call: TRBV5-1; d_call: NA; j_call: TRBJ2-3; cdr3_aa: CASSLDTTTDTQYF
clone_size: few; v_call: TRBV20-1; d_call: NA; j_call: TRBJ1-2; cdr3_aa: CSASNAYGYTF
clone_size: NA; v_call: TRBV5-1; d_call: NA; j_call: TRBJ2-1; cdr3_aa: CASSEGWDEQFF
clone_size: NA; v_call: TRBV6-1; d_call: TRBD1; j_call: TRBJ1-1; cdr3_aa: CASSRGRNTEAFF
clone_size: many; v_call: TRBV7-2; d_call: NA; j_call: TRBJ2-1; cdr3_aa: CASSLQYNEQFF
clone_size: NA; v_call: TRBV28; d_call: NA; j_call: TRBJ2-2; cdr3_aa: CASSFPTGELFF
clone_size: few; v_call: TRBV6-4; d_call: NA; j_call: TRBJ1-2; cdr3_aa: CASSDGYYGYTF
clone_size: few; v_call: TRBV27; d_call: TRBD1; j_call: TRBJ2-7; cdr3_aa: CASSGTGTGPYEQYF
clone_size: few; v_call: TRBV6-1; d_call: NA; j_call: TRBJ1-1; cdr3_aa: CASSRTNTEAFF
clone_size: few; v_call: TRBV6-5; d_call: NA; j_call: TRBJ2-3; cdr3_aa: CASSYSGSGTDTQYF
clone_size: few; v_call: TRBV19; d_call: NA; j_call: TRBJ2-7; cdr3_aa: CASSDLQGQAHEQYF
clone_size: few; v_call: TRBV7-7; d_call: TRBD1; j_call: TRBJ1-5; cdr3_aa: CASSHCPWDRISQPQHF
clone_size: NA; v_call: TRBV30; d_call: NA; j_call: TRBJ1-1; cdr3_aa: CAWNRRNTEAFF
clone_size: NA; v_call: TRBV6-5; d_call: NA; j_call: TRBJ1-1; cdr3_aa: CASSYVTGGTEAFF
clone_size: NA; v_call: TRBV16; d_call: NA; j_call: TRBJ2-3; cdr3_aa: CASSQLRADTDTQYF
clone_size: few; v_call: TRBV18; d_call: NA; j_call: TRBJ1-3; cdr3_aa: CASSPFTGTGNTIYF
clone_size: NA; v_call: TRBV6-5; d_call: NA; j_call: NA; cdr3_aa: CASSYSRSTYEQYF
clone_size: many; v_call: TRBV6-5; d_call: TRBD2; j_call: TRBJ2-1; cdr3_aa: CASSYSSSGRGDEQFF
clone_size: NA; v_call: TRBV7-7; d_call: TRBD1; j_call: TRBJ1-2; cdr3_aa: CASSYQGGLLNYGYTF
clone_size: many; v_call: TRBV2; d_call: NA; j_call: TRBJ2-1; cdr3_aa: CASSSIRGSEQFF
clone_size: few; v_call: TRBV19; d_call: NA; j_call: TRBJ1-1; cdr3_aa: CASRLPRTEAFF
clone_size: few; v_call: TRBV27; d_call: NA; j_call: TRBJ2-3; cdr3_aa: CASSLGHTDTQYF
clone_size: NA; v_call: TRBV10-3; d_call: TRBD1; j_call: TRBJ1-5; cdr3_aa: CAISAGGTGGHQPQHF